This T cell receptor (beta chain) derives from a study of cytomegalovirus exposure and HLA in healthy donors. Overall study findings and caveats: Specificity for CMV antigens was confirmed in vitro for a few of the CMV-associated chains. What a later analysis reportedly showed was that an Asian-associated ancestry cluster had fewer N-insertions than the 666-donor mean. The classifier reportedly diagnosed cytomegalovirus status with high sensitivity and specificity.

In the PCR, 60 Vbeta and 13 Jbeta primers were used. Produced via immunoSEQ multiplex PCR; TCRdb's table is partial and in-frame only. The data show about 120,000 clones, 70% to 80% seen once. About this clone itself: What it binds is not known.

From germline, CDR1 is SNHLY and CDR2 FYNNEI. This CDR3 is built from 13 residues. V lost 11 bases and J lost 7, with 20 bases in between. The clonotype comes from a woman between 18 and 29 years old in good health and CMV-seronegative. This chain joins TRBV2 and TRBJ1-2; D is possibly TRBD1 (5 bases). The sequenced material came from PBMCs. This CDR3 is CAGALTPESGYTF. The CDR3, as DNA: TGTGCCGGGGCTTTGACCCCCGAGAGTGGCTACACCTTC. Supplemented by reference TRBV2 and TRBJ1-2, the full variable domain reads EPEVTQTPSHQVTQMGQEVILRCVPISNHLYFYWYRQILGQKVEFLVSFYNNEISEKSEIFDDQFSVERPDGSNFTLKIRSTKLEDSAMYFCAGALTPESGYTFGSGTRLTVV.